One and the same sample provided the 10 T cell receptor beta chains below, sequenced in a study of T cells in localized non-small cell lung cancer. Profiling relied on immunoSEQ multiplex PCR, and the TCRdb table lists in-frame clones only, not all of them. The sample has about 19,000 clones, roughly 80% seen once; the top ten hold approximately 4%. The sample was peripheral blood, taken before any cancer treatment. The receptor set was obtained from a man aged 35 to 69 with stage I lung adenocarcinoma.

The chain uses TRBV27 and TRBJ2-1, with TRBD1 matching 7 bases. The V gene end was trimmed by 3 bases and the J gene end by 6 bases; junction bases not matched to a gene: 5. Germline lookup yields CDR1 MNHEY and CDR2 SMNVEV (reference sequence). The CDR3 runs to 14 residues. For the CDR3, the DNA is TGTGCCAGCAGTTTCCAGGGGGTGGGCAATGAGCAGTTCTTC. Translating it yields CASSFQGVGNEQFF.

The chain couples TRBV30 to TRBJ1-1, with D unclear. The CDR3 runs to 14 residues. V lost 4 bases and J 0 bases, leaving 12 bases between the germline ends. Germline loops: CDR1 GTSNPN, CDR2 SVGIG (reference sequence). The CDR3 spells CAWNSARLNTEAFF. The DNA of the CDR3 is TGTGCCTGGAATAGTGCCAGACTGAACACTGAAGCTTTCTTT.

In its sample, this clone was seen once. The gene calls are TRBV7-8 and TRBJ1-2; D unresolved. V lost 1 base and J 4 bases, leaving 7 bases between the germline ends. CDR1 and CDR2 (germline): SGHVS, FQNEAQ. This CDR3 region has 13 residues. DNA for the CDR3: TGTGCCAGCAGCTTAGGGGTCCCCTATGGCTACACCTTC. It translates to CASSLGVPYGYTF.

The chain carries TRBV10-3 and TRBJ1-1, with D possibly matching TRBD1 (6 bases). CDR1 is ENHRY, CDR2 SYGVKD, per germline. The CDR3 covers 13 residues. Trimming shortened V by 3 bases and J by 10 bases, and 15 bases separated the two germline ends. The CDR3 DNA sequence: TGTGCCATCAGTGATGGTCCGGGGGCGGCAGCTTTCTTT. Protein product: CAISDGPGAAAFF.

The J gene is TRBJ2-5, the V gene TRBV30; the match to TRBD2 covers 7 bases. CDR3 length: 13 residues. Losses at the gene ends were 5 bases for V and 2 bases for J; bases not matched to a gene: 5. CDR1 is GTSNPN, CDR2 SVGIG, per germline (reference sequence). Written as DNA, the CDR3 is TGTGCCTGGTCGGGAGGCTTGCAAGAGACCCAGTACTTC. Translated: CAWSGGLQETQYF.

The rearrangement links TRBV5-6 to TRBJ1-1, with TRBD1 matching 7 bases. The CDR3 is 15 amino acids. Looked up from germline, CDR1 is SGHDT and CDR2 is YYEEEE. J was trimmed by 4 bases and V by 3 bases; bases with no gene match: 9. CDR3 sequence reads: CASSYRQGLITEAFF. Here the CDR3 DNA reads TGTGCCAGCAGCTACCGACAGGGTCTGATCACTGAAGCTTTCTTT.

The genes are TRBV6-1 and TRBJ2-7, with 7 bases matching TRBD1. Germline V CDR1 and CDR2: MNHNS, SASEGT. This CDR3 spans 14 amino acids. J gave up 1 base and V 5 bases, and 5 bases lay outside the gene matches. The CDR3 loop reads CASSPRQGSYEQYF. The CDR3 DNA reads TGTGCCAGCAGTCCTAGACAGGGATCCTACGAGCAGTACTTC.

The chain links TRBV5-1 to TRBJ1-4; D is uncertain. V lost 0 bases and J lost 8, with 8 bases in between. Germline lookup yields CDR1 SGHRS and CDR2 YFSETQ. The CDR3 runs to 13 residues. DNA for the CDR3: TGCGCCAGCAGCTTGGACCTGGGGGAAAAACTGTTTTTT. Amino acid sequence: CASSLDLGEKLFF.

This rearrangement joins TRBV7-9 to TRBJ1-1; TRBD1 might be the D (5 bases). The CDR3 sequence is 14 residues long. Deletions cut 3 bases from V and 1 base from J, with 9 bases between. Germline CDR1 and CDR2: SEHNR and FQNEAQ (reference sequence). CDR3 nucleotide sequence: TGTGCCAGCAGCTTGGGGGTGGGGAACACTGAAGCTTTCTTT. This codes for CASSLGVGNTEAFF.

CDR3 amino acids: CASSYGLGAGNSPLHF. The CDR3, as DNA: TGTGCCAGCAGTTACGGCTTGGGGGCTGGGAATTCACCCCTCCACTTT. This sequence joins TRBV6-6 and TRBJ1-6; the D gene is possibly TRBD1 (6 bases). With 2 bases removed from V and 7 bases from J, the gap between germline ends came to 15 bases. The length of the CDR3 is 16 residues. CDR1 is MNHNY, CDR2 SVGAGI, per germline (reference sequence).